The 30 T cell receptor beta chains listed next were all sequenced from one sample in a study of T cell responses to AZD1222 COVID-19 vaccine. Assay used: immunoSEQ multiplex PCR; TCRdb lists only in-frame clones, some missing. Seen here are 100,000 to 150,000 clones, 90% observed once, and the top ten hold around 6.9%. The sequences come from peripheral blood, collected on day 0 of AZD1222 vaccination. The receptors originated from an adult in good health.

The rearrangement links TRBV5-1 to TRBJ2-7; D tentatively reads TRBD1 or TRBD2 (5 bases each). The V end lost 4 bases, the J end lost 6 bases, and 11 bases lay between the germline ends. This CDR3 is 12 amino acids long. The germline gives CDR1 SGHRS, CDR2 YFSETQ. The CDR3 sequence is CASSPGTTEQYF. For the CDR3, the DNA is TGCGCCAGCAGCCCGGGGACGACCGAGCAGTACTTC.

The rearrangement uses TRBV28 and TRBJ2-1; 8 nucleotides line up with TRBD2. Germline V gives CDR1 MDHEN, CDR2 SYDVKM. V shed 4 bases, J shed 9 bases, and the junction held 11 bases outside the gene matches. The CDR3 extends over 15 amino acids. CDR3 protein: CASSSTSGTLSEQFF. Here the CDR3 DNA reads TGTGCCAGCAGTTCCACTAGCGGTACTTTAAGTGAGCAGTTCTTC.

The chain recombines TRBV28 with TRBJ2-3; D perhaps matches TRBD2 (6 bases). V was trimmed by 10 bases and J by 3 bases, leaving 23 bases between them. The CDR3 covers 16 residues. Germline V lookup: CDR1 MDHEN, CDR2 SYDVKM. The CDR3 loop reads CATGIAEGRDTDTQYF. The CDR3 DNA reads TGTGCCACCGGGATAGCGGAGGGCCGTGATACAGATACGCAGTATTTT.

The rearrangement links TRBV19 to TRBJ2-1; D might be TRBD1 (6 bases). The germline V gene encodes CDR1 LNHDA and CDR2 SQIVND (reference sequence). The CDR3 is 13 residues long. V shed 7 bases and J shed 4 bases, with 11 bases lying between them. Written as DNA, the CDR3 is TGTGCCAGTACCGACAGGTCTTACAATGAGCAGTTCTTC. Translating it yields CASTDRSYNEQFF.

V and J are TRBV11-2 and TRBJ2-7, with 13 bases fitting TRBD2. The length of the CDR3 is 15 residues. V was pared by 5 bases and J by 6 bases, with 7 bases of the junction left unmatched. Germline lookup yields CDR1 SGHAT and CDR2 FQNNGV. CDR3 protein: CASSPRLAGGSEQYF. The CDR3 DNA reads as TGTGCCAGCAGCCCCCGACTAGCGGGAGGTTCCGAGCAGTACTTC.

The V and J genes are TRBV9 and TRBJ2-2; no definite D call. The germline gives CDR1 SGDLS, CDR2 YYNGEE. The CDR3 covers 16 residues. The V end lost 0 bases, the J end lost 0 bases, and 9 bases lay between the germline ends. CDR3 bases: TGTGCCAGCAGCGTAGAACCTGTCGCGAACACCGGGGAGCTGTTTTTT. Protein sequence: CASSVEPVANTGELFF.

This chain joins TRBV19 and TRBJ2-3; TRBD1 is a possible D gene (5 bases). The CDR3 totals 14 residues. Germline assignment: CDR1 LNHDA and CDR2 SQIVND (reference sequence). Trimming pared 9 bases from V and 5 bases from J, leaving 18 bases between. In DNA, the CDR3 is TGTGCCAGCCAGATTCGCGGAAGGGGAGATACGCAGTATTTT. Protein: CASQIRGRGDTQYF.

The chain is built from TRBV4-1 and TRBJ2-3; 9 bases agree with TRBD2. The CDR3 sequence is 18 residues long. V lost 3 bases to trimming and J lost 0 bases; unmatched junction nucleotides: 10. CDR1 is MGHRA and CDR2 is YSYEKL in the germline V gene. CDR3 bases: TGCGCCAGCAGCCATGGGGGACTAGCCCAGATCAGCACAGATACGCAGTATTTT. It is translated as CASSHGGLAQISTDTQYF.

J is TRBJ2-7 and V is TRBV5-1; 13 nucleotides match TRBD2. Germline loops: CDR1 SGHRS, CDR2 YFSETQ. The length of the CDR3 is 14 residues. J was trimmed by 6 bases and V by 5 bases; bases with no gene match: 5. The CDR3 reads CASRGGLAGLEQYF. The CDR3 nucleotides are TGCGCCAGCAGGGGGGGACTAGCGGGACTCGAGCAGTACTTC.

This chain joins TRBV5-1 and TRBJ2-5, with D possibly being TRBD2 (6 bases). The V end lost 3 bases, the J end lost 5 bases, and 20 bases lay between the germline ends. Per the germline V gene, CDR1 is SGHRS and CDR2 is YFSETQ. This CDR3 comprises 16 residues. The CDR3: CASSSERVQGGETQYF. CDR3 sequence (DNA): TGCGCCAGCAGCTCGGAAAGGGTTCAGGGAGGCGAGACCCAGTACTTC.

This clone was recorded a few times. The rearrangement links TRBV3-1 (or the pseudogene TRBV3-2) to TRBJ1-6; TRBD1 might be the D (5 bases). Germline CDR1 reads LGHDT; CDR2 reads YNNKEL (reference sequence). The V end was cut by 2 bases, the J end by 8 bases, with 25 bases between. The CDR3 is 19 amino acids. CDR3 region: CASSQPHMGGRRIYSPLHF. CDR3 nucleotides: TGTGCCAGCAGCCAACCCCATATGGGGGGGAGACGAATTTATTCACCCCTCCACTTT.

The genes are TRBV15 and TRBJ1-2; 9 bases are a match to TRBD1. V shed 4 bases and J 4 bases; nucleotides not matched to a gene: 10. Looked up from germline, CDR1 is LNHNV and CDR2 is YYDKDF (reference sequence). The CDR3 is made up of 16 amino acids. For the CDR3, the DNA is TGTGCCACCAGCATTGGAGATCCGGGACAGGGCTATGGCTACACCTTC. This sequence encodes CATSIGDPGQGYGYTF.

The chain employs TRBV3-1 (or the pseudogene TRBV3-2) and TRBJ2-1; TRBD2 aligns across 11 bases. CDR1 and CDR2 (germline): LGHDT, YNNKEL (reference sequence). The trim removed 4 bases at V and 4 bases at J, leaving 6 bases unmatched. The CDR3 is 16 amino acids. The CDR3 reads CASSPFGTSGYNEQFF. The CDR3 coding sequence is TGTGCCAGCAGCCCCTTCGGGACTAGCGGTTACAATGAGCAGTTCTTC.

This CDR3 is CASSKQDRETYEQYF. In DNA form, the CDR3 reads TGTGCCAGCAGCAAACAGGACAGGGAGACCTACGAGCAGTACTTC. The chain uses TRBV21-1 and TRBJ2-7; the DNA was not compared with TRBD1, the D call given in the table. TRBV21-1 is recorded as a pseudogene. This CDR3 has 15 residues.

The J gene is TRBJ1-2, the V gene TRBV5-6; D not resolved. Germline assignment: CDR1 SGHDT and CDR2 YYEEEE. The CDR3 length is 12 residues. With 0 bases removed from V and 12 bases from J, the gap between germline ends came to 12 bases. In nucleotides, the CDR3 is TGTGCCAGCAGCTTGGGAGGCAGTACGGACACCTTC. As protein: CASSLGGSTDTF.

This clone was observed once. The chain combines TRBV12-3 or TRBV12-4 with TRBJ2-7; 9 positions match TRBD1. Losses at the gene ends were 4 bases for V and 6 bases for J; bases not matched to a gene: 4. The CDR3 extends over 13 amino acids. The CDR3 spells CASSSVTGGEQYF. As DNA, the CDR3 is TGTGCCAGCAGTTCGGTGACAGGGGGCGAGCAGTACTTC.

In this sample, this clone turned up once. The chain joins TRBV28 to TRBJ1-2, with 11 bases that match TRBD1. The CDR3 has 16 amino acids. Germline V CDR1 and CDR2: MDHEN, SYDVKM. V shed 6 bases and J 5 bases; nucleotides not matched to a gene: 11. The CDR3: CASSPPGTGGNYGYTF. The CDR3 coding sequence is TGTGCCAGCAGCCCTCCCGGGACAGGGGGAAATTATGGCTACACCTTC.

This rearrangement joins TRBV5-6 to TRBJ1-1; D unresolved. The CDR3 has 17 amino acids. With 4 bases removed from V and 6 bases from J, the gap between germline ends came to 25 bases. Looked up from germline, CDR1 is SGHDT and CDR2 is YYEEEE. The CDR3, as DNA: TGTGCCAGCAGCCCGGACCTAACGAGCCGTGGTAACTCTGAAGCTTTCTTT. Its translation is CASSPDLTSRGNSEAFF.

This clone was found a few times. The gene calls are TRBV6-6 and TRBJ1-5; weak D call: TRBD1 (6 bases). Germline-derived CDR1 and CDR2 are MNHNY and SVGAGI (reference sequence). This CDR3 region has 15 residues. V was pared by 7 bases and J by 2 bases, with 15 bases between. CDR3 nucleotide sequence: TGTGCCAGCAAGATGACAGGATCACGCAATCAGCCCCAGCATTTT. It encodes CASKMTGSRNQPQHF.

The CDR3 DNA follows: TGTGCCAGCAATTCGTTCGACAGGGGCGACACTGAAGCTTTCTTT. Translated, it gives CASNSFDRGDTEAFF. V usage is TRBV6-5 and J usage is TRBJ1-1, with TRBD1 identical over 8 bases. CDR1 MNHEY and CDR2 SVGAGI come from the germline V gene. Trimming cost V 7 bases and J 3 bases; bases outside gene matches: 10. This CDR3 has 15 residues.

V usage is TRBV5-5 and J usage is TRBJ2-7; a possible D gene is TRBD2 (6 bases). The germline V gene encodes CDR1 SGHKS and CDR2 YYEKEE (reference sequence). Trimming cost V 4 bases and J 1 base, with 9 bases left between them. This CDR3 is 13 amino acids long. In DNA form, the CDR3 reads TGTGCCAGCAGCCGCGGGGTTTCCTACGAGCAGTACTTC. Translating gives CASSRGVSYEQYF. The variable domain in full, completed from reference TRBV5-5 and TRBJ2-7, reads DAGVTQSPTHLIKTRGQQVTLRCSPISGHKSVSWYQQVLGQGPQFIFQYYEKEERGRGNFPDRFSARQFPNYSSELNVNALLLGDSALYLCASSRGVSYEQYFGPGTRLTVT.

The rearrangement uses TRBV7-8 and TRBJ2-7; the match to TRBD1 covers 7 bases. Germline values: CDR1 SGHVS, CDR2 FQNEAQ. V trimming: 5 bases; J trimming: 3 bases; junction bases outside the gene matches: 4. The CDR3 is 13 residues long. CDR3 nucleotides: TGTGCCAGCAGCCCGGGACAGCGCTACGAGCAGTACTTC. Protein: CASSPGQRYEQYF.

This clone appeared a few times. V usage is TRBV11-3 and J usage is TRBJ1-2; TRBD1 matches 9 bases. Trimming cost V 5 bases and J 7 bases; bases outside gene matches: 8. CDR1 is SGHNT and CDR2 is YENEEA in the germline V gene. The CDR3 consists of 14 residues. CDR3 in amino acids: CASSPGQGMGGYTF. CDR3 coding DNA: TGTGCCAGCAGCCCAGGACAGGGGATGGGTGGCTACACCTTC.

V is TRBV18 and J is TRBJ2-2, with 10 positions matching TRBD1. There are 16 residues in the CDR3. Trimming cost V 2 bases and J 1 base; bases outside gene matches: 1. Germline CDR1 and CDR2: KGHSH and LQKENI. CDR3 sequence: CASSPRDRGNTGELFF. CDR3 nucleotides: TGTGCCAGCTCACCAAGGGACAGGGGGAACACCGGGGAGCTGTTTTTT.

The V call is TRBV28, the J call TRBJ1-5, with unresolved D. Germline V lookup: CDR1 MDHEN, CDR2 SYDVKM. This CDR3 has 12 amino acids. The V and J ends lost 7 bases and 4 bases respectively, with 8 bases between them. In DNA form, the CDR3 reads TGTGCCAGCAAGTCGGGTAATCAGCCCCAGCATTTT. It specifies CASKSGNQPQHF.

This chain uses TRBV5-8 with TRBJ2-7; D uncertain. The CDR3 is 14 amino acids. Deletions cut 4 bases from V and 4 bases from J, with 15 bases between. Germline values: CDR1 SGHTS, CDR2 YDEGEE. The DNA of the CDR3 is TGTGCCAGCAGCCCACCTCCGGCAGGATACGAGCAGTACTTC. It codes for CASSPPPAGYEQYF.

The genes are TRBV6-2 or TRBV6-3 and TRBJ2-3, with 7 positions matching TRBD1. V gave up 6 bases and J gave up 0 bases; unmatched junction bases: 12. Looked up from germline, CDR1 is MNHEY and CDR2 is SVGEGT. The CDR3 has 17 amino acids. In DNA form, the CDR3 reads TGTGCCAGCAGCCCTAGGGGGACAGCGACTAGCACAGATACGCAGTATTTT. Translated: CASSPRGTATSTDTQYF.

The chain joins TRBV7-6 to TRBJ2-1; 9 positions match TRBD2. Germline V gene data show CDR1 as SGHVS and CDR2 as FNYEAQ. This CDR3 contains 19 residues. Trimming took 5 bases from V and 3 from J; bases not matched to a gene: 17. CDR3 protein: CASSLRPLSGGALYNEQFF. CDR3 coding DNA: TGTGCCAGCAGCCTCCGCCCCCTTAGCGGGGGAGCCCTCTACAATGAGCAGTTCTTC. The whole variable domain, remainder taken from reference TRBV7-6 and TRBJ2-1, is GAGVSQSPRYKVTKRGQDVALRCDPISGHVSLYWYRQALGQGPEFLTYFNYEAQQDKSGLPNDRFSAERPEGSISTLTIQRTEQRDSAMYRCASSLRPLSGGALYNEQFFGPGTRLTVL.

This clone came up once. CDR3 sequence: CASSYHRVGQPQHF. CDR3 bases: TGTGCCAGCAGTTACCACAGGGTCGGCCAGCCCCAGCATTTT. The chain joins TRBV6-5 to TRBJ1-5; D might be TRBD1 (6 bases). The ends were cut back, 2 bases at V and 7 bases at J, with 12 bases in the middle. The CDR3 has 14 amino acids. CDR1 and CDR2 from the germline V gene are MNHEY and SVGAGI.

The genes are TRBV19 and TRBJ2-1, with 8 bases lining up with TRBD1. The V gene's germline CDR1 is LNHDA and CDR2 SQIVND (reference sequence). The CDR3 is 15 amino acids. Trimming cost V 5 bases and J 9 bases; bases outside gene matches: 12. CDR3: CASSARDRPSSEQFF. DNA of the CDR3: TGTGCCAGTAGTGCCCGGGACAGGCCCTCTAGTGAGCAGTTCTTC.